The 13 T cell receptor beta chains below were found in one sample sequenced in a study of PD-1 blockade in mismatch repair-deficient tumors. Only in-frame clones appear in the TCRdb table, and some are missing; sequencing was by immunoSEQ multiplex PCR. The sample holds roughly 40,000 clones, 70% to 90% seen once. Sequencing was performed on peripheral blood, taken about 81 weeks after starting pembrolizumab. The receptors originated from an adult with mismatch repair-deficient cancer.

V is TRBV5-1 and J is TRBJ2-5; D possibly corresponds to TRBD1 (6 bases). V lost 2 bases, J lost 2 bases, and 7 bases lay in between. CDR3 length: 13 amino acids. The germline V gene encodes CDR1 SGHRS and CDR2 YFSETQ. The CDR3 sequence: CASSFGQQETQYF. CDR3 sequence (DNA): TGCGCCAGCAGCTTCGGACAGCAAGAGACCCAGTACTTC. Full variable domain (missing parts from reference TRBV5-1 and TRBJ2-5): KAGVTQTPRYLIKTRGQQVTLSCSPISGHRSVSWYQQTPGQGLQFLFEYFSETQRNKGNFPGRFSGRQFSNSRSEMNVSTLELGDSALYLCASSFGQQETQYFGPGTRLLVL.

The rearrangement links TRBV5-4 to TRBJ2-7; 11 bases are shared with TRBD2. The CDR3 is 14 amino acids. CDR1 is SGHNT and CDR2 is YYREEE in the germline V gene (reference sequence). Trimming took 4 bases from V and 3 from J; bases not matched to a gene: 3. Here the CDR3 DNA reads TGTGCCAGCAGCCCCGGGACTAGCGGCTACGAGCAGTACTTC. This codes for CASSPGTSGYEQYF.

The CDR3 sequence: CSVEAGIINYNEQFF. CDR3 DNA: TGCAGCGTTGAAGCCGGGATTATTAACTACAATGAGCAGTTCTTC. This chain connects TRBV29-1 to TRBJ2-1, with D perhaps TRBD2 (5 bases). Per germline, CDR1 SQVTM and CDR2 ANQGSEA. CDR3 length: 15 residues. With 1 base removed from V and 3 bases from J, the gap between germline ends came to 13 bases.

The chain couples TRBV19 to TRBJ2-5; 8 positions match TRBD1. This CDR3 spans 14 amino acids. From germline, CDR1 is LNHDA and CDR2 SQIVND (reference sequence). After removal of 3 bases from V and 5 bases from J, the junction contained 5 bases not matched to a gene. The CDR3 reads CASSIRTGKETQYF. The CDR3 DNA reads as TGTGCCAGTAGTATCCGGACAGGGAAGGAGACCCAGTACTTC.

V and J are TRBV6-4 and TRBJ2-3, with TRBD2 matching over 8 bases. Germline CDR1 and CDR2: MRHNA and SNTAGT. With 4 bases clipped from V and 0 bases from J, the junction kept 3 bases outside the gene matches. The CDR3 is made up of 15 amino acids. This CDR3 is CASSASSGSTDTQYF. The CDR3 nucleotides are TGTGCCAGCAGTGCATCTAGCGGGAGCACAGATACGCAGTATTTT.

The rearrangement links TRBV7-9 to TRBJ1-1; no reliable D call. V was pared by 5 bases and J by 1 base, with 11 bases between. Per germline, CDR1 SEHNR and CDR2 FQNEAQ (reference sequence). This CDR3 spans 14 amino acids. In DNA, the CDR3 is TGTGCCAGCAGCGTCGGTCAGTGGAACACTGAAGCTTTCTTT. This gives the protein CASSVGQWNTEAFF.

This chain joins TRBV6-6 and TRBJ2-7; no definite D call. This CDR3 has 14 amino acids. CDR1 and CDR2 (germline): MNHNY, SVGAGI (reference sequence). Between the trimmed V and J ends, which lost 5 bases and 6 bases, there was a span of 17 bases. Written as DNA, the CDR3 is TGTGCCAGCAGTCCCGCTAGAGATCGAGTCGAGCAGTACTTC. The encoded protein is CASSPARDRVEQYF.

In this sample, this clone turned up once. The chain joins TRBV5-1 to TRBJ1-2; D is unclear. Trimming removed 5 bases at V and 3 bases at J, with 14 bases between. The length of the CDR3 is 14 residues. The V gene's germline CDR1 is SGHRS and CDR2 YFSETQ. The CDR3 sequence: CASRADPADYGYTF. CDR3 nucleotides: TGCGCCAGCAGAGCCGACCCGGCGGACTATGGCTACACCTTC.

The chain is built from TRBV5-8 and TRBJ1-4, with TRBD1 matching 7 bases. CDR3 length: 14 amino acids. Germline CDR1 is SGHTS and CDR2 is YDEGEE. The ends lost 1 base at V and 8 bases at J; junction bases unmatched: 5. The CDR3 loop is CASSLRQGNEKLFF. The CDR3 DNA sequence: TGTGCCAGCAGCTTGCGACAGGGTAACGAAAAACTGTTTTTT.

The gene calls are TRBV5-6 and TRBJ1-1; no clear D. V was clipped by 6 bases and J by 0 bases, with 24 bases between them. This CDR3 is 18 amino acids long. Germline CDR1 reads SGHDT; CDR2 reads YYEEEE. As DNA, the CDR3 is TGTGCCAGCATCCTAAACTACGGGAGGGCGAATATGAACACTGAAGCTTTCTTT. Translated, it gives CASILNYGRANMNTEAFF.

The chain combines TRBV5-6 with TRBJ2-7; D is possibly TRBD1 (6 bases). V shed 3 bases and J shed 4 bases, with 11 bases lying between them. The CDR3 contains 13 residues. Germline CDR1 reads SGHDT; CDR2 reads YYEEEE. The CDR3 loop is CASSSTTGYEQYF. The CDR3 DNA is TGTGCCAGCAGCTCTACCACAGGGTACGAGCAGTACTTC. Together with reference TRBV5-6 and TRBJ2-7, the CDR3 gives the full variable domain: DAGVTQSPTHLIKTRGQQVTLRCSPKSGHDTVSWYQQALGQGPQFIFQYYEEEERQRGNFPDRFSGHQFPNYSSELNVNALLLGDSALYLCASSSTTGYEQYFGPGTRLTVT.

This sequence joins TRBV5-1 and TRBJ1-1; D not certain. Germline-derived CDR1 and CDR2 are SGHRS and YFSETQ. Trimming took 0 bases from V and 1 from J, leaving 7 bases between them. CDR3 size: 14 residues. The CDR3 DNA follows: TGCGCCAGCAGCTTGGAGGCCAGGAACACTGAAGCTTTCTTT. Its protein is CASSLEARNTEAFF.

The V call is TRBV30, the J call TRBJ2-1, with TRBD1 identical over 7 bases. The CDR3 runs to 18 residues. Germline V lookup: CDR1 GTSNPN, CDR2 SVGIG (reference sequence). V was clipped by 4 bases and J by 0 bases; unmatched bases: 15. CDR3 DNA: TGTGCCTGGATCGACAGGGTAAGGGCACTCAGCTCCTACAATGAGCAGTTCTTC. This sequence encodes CAWIDRVRALSSYNEQFF. The whole variable domain, remainder taken from reference TRBV30 and TRBJ2-1, is SQTIHQWPATLVQPVGSPLSLECTVEGTSNPNLYWYRQAAGRGLQLLFYSVGIGQISSEVPQNLSASRPQDRQFILSSKKLLLSDSGFYLCAWIDRVRALSSYNEQFFGPGTRLTVL.